A single sample gave rise to the 27 T cell receptor beta chains below, sequenced in a study of cytomegalovirus exposure and HLA in healthy donors. Vbeta (60) and Jbeta (13) primers were used in the PCR. Assay: immunoSEQ multiplex PCR; the TCRdb copy retains only in-frame clones and omits some. The data contain about 97,000 clones, about four fifths of them seen just once; the ten biggest clones take up under 5.5%. The source material was PBMCs. Receptors were obtained from a man aged 40-49 years in good health and CMV-seropositive.

This rearrangement joins TRBV6-6 to TRBJ1-2; D might be TRBD1 (6 bases). The CDR3 has 15 amino acids. The V gene's germline CDR1 is MNHNY and CDR2 SVGAGI (reference sequence). Trimming removed 4 bases at V and 6 bases at J, with 18 bases between. CDR3 protein: CASSSRTGSPNGYTF. The CDR3, as DNA: TGTGCCAGCAGTTCCCGAACAGGGTCTCCGAATGGCTACACCTTC.

The chain carries TRBV4-2 and TRBJ2-7; the match to TRBD2 covers 8 bases. Losses at the gene ends were 1 base for V and 5 bases for J; bases not matched to a gene: 10. Germline V gene lookup returns CDR1 LGHNA and CDR2 YNFKEQ. The length of the CDR3 is 16 residues. For the CDR3, the DNA is TGTGCCAGCAGCCAAGCTGGACTAGCCCGAAAGGACGAGCAGTACTTC. This translates into CASSQAGLARKDEQYF.

The CDR3: CASSPTHPDQPQHF. CDR3 DNA: TGTGCCAGCAGTCCAACACACCCCGATCAGCCCCAGCATTTT. The chain carries TRBV6-1 and TRBJ1-5; D is undetermined. CDR1 and CDR2 (germline): MNHNS, SASEGT. The length of the CDR3 is 14 residues. V dropped 5 bases and J dropped 5 bases, with 13 bases sitting between them.

This clone has a handful of counts. The rearrangement links TRBV5-4 to TRBJ1-4; TRBD1 might be the D (5 bases). The CDR3 covers 14 residues. V lost 3 bases to trimming and J lost 7 bases, with 13 bases between them. In germline, CDR1 is SGHNT, CDR2 YYREEE (reference sequence). CDR3 DNA sequence: TGTGCCAGCAGCTGGGGGGGTGGGAGTGAAAAACTGTTTTTT. Its protein is CASSWGGGSEKLFF.

The chain joins TRBV4-2 to TRBJ1-4; 7 bases agree with TRBD1. V shed 4 bases and J 1 base; nucleotides not matched to a gene: 6. The CDR3 totals 16 residues. The germline V gene has CDR1 LGHNA and CDR2 YNFKEQ. CDR3 sequence: CASSLQGGLTNEKLFF. CDR3 DNA: TGTGCCAGCAGCCTTCAAGGGGGCCTAACTAATGAAAAACTGTTTTTT.

The chain links TRBV9 to TRBJ2-7; no clear D. V was pared by 0 bases and J by 3 bases, with 10 bases between. Looked up from germline, CDR1 is SGDLS and CDR2 is YYNGEE. The CDR3 totals 14 residues. The CDR3 spells CASSVDPHSYEQYF. The DNA of the CDR3 is TGTGCCAGCAGCGTAGATCCCCACAGCTACGAGCAGTACTTC. Full variable domain (missing parts from reference TRBV9 and TRBJ2-7): DSGVTQTPKHLITATGQRVTLRCSPRSGDLSVYWYQQSLDQGLQFLIQYYNGEERAKGNILERFSAQQFPDLHSELNLSSLELGDSALYFCASSVDPHSYEQYFGPGTRLTVT.

CDR3 DNA: TGTGCCAGCAGCGTGGGACTAGCGGGAGCCAGCGAGCAGTACTTC. Residues: CASSVGLAGASEQYF. J is TRBJ2-7 and V is TRBV9; 14 bases align to TRBD2. Germline values: CDR1 SGDLS, CDR2 YYNGEE. V was clipped by 2 bases and J by 6 bases; unmatched bases: 4. CDR3 size: 15 residues.

The V call is TRBV5-1, the J call TRBJ1-6; the D is unclear. V dropped 0 bases and J dropped 7 bases, with 8 bases sitting between them. Germline V lookup: CDR1 SGHRS, CDR2 YFSETQ. There are 14 residues in the CDR3. CDR3 region: CASSLDSQNSPLHF. Written as DNA, the CDR3 is TGCGCCAGCAGCTTGGACAGTCAGAATTCACCCCTCCACTTT.

V and J are TRBV7-9 and TRBJ2-2; TRBD1 matches at 7 bases. The length of the CDR3 is 15 residues. Looked up from germline, CDR1 is SEHNR and CDR2 is FQNEAQ (reference sequence). J lost 7 bases, V lost 5 bases, and 10 bases had no gene match. As DNA, the CDR3 is TGTGCCAGCAGCCCGAAGACAGGGTATGACGGGGAGCTGTTTTTT. Translation: CASSPKTGYDGELFF. The full variable domain, in which reference TRBV7-9 and TRBJ2-2 provide the parts outside the CDR3, is DTGVSQNPRHKITKRGQNVTFRCDPISEHNRLYWYRQTLGQGPEFLTYFQNEAQLEKSRLLSDRFSAERPKGSFSTLEIQRTEQGDSAMYLCASSPKTGYDGELFFGEGSRLTVL.

The chain couples TRBV18 to TRBJ2-2; D may be TRBD1 (5 bases). The V end was cut by 6 bases, the J end by 1 base, with 9 bases between. The CDR3 extends over 14 amino acids. The germline V gene has CDR1 KGHSH and CDR2 LQKENI. The CDR3 sequence is CASSNTGNTGELFF. CDR3 DNA: TGTGCCAGCTCGAATACAGGGAACACCGGGGAGCTGTTTTTT.

CDR3 in DNA: TGTGCCCATAAGAGCGTGAGTGAGGACGAGCAGTACTTC. This encodes CAHKSVSEDEQYF. The chain links TRBV10-3 to TRBJ2-7; D remains unclear. The CDR3 extends over 13 amino acids. The germline V and J ends were trimmed by 11 bases and 5 bases, with 19 bases remaining between them. Germline CDR1 ENHRY, CDR2 SYGVKD.

The rearrangement links TRBV6-1 to TRBJ2-7, with 7 bases aligning to TRBD1. CDR3 length: 14 amino acids. Germline-derived CDR1 and CDR2 are MNHNS and SASEGT. J was trimmed by 4 bases and V by 7 bases; bases with no gene match: 10. CDR3 nucleotide sequence: TGTGCCAGCACTAGGGACAGCGCCGGGTACGAGCAGTACTTC. This translates into CASTRDSAGYEQYF.

The rearrangement joins TRBV2 to TRBJ2-3; 8 bases map to TRBD1. The germline V gene has CDR1 SNHLY and CDR2 FYNNEI. Trimming cost V 5 bases and J 5 bases; bases outside gene matches: 6. This CDR3 is built from 14 residues. CDR3 sequence: CASSRQGSGDTQYF. The CDR3 bases are TGTGCCAGCAGTCGACAGGGGTCAGGAGATACGCAGTATTTT.

The V and J genes are TRBV6-1 and TRBJ1-6; maybe TRBD1 (5 bases). The CDR3 covers 11 residues. The ends were cut back, 7 bases at V and 13 bases at J, with 11 bases in the middle. CDR1 MNHNS and CDR2 SASEGT come from the germline V gene. The CDR3 reads CASTGRGPLHF. CDR3 bases: TGTGCCAGCACCGGGCGGGGGCCCCTCCACTTT.

This chain links TRBV6-5 with TRBJ2-7, with D unclear. In germline, CDR1 is MNHEY, CDR2 SVGAGI. V was clipped by 4 bases and J by 6 bases, with 13 bases between them. The CDR3 totals 13 residues. CDR3 in DNA: TGTGCCAGCAGTTTCGTAGGTACGGGCGAGCAGTACTTC. Its protein is CASSFVGTGEQYF.

The chain recombines TRBV5-1 with TRBJ2-2, with unresolved D. CDR3 length: 14 amino acids. The germline V gene has CDR1 SGHRS and CDR2 YFSETQ. Trimming left V 2 bases short and J 3 bases short, with 8 bases between. This chain's CDR3 is CASSLFADTGELFF. CDR3 nucleotide sequence: TGCGCCAGCAGCTTATTTGCGGACACCGGGGAGCTGTTTTTT.

The chain is built from TRBV7-9 and TRBJ1-2; 8 bases are shared with TRBD1. Germline V CDR1 and CDR2: SEHNR, FQNEAQ (reference sequence). CDR3 length: 12 residues. V trimming: 7 bases; J trimming: 7 bases; junction bases outside the gene matches: 5. This chain's CDR3 is CASTQGQGGYTF. The CDR3 region has the DNA TGTGCCAGCACCCAAGGACAGGGTGGCTACACCTTC.

The chain has TRBV5-1 and TRBJ2-7; 8 positions agree with TRBD1. Germline-derived CDR1 and CDR2 are SGHRS and YFSETQ. The V and J ends lost 5 bases and 5 bases, in that order; junction bases with no gene match: 12. This CDR3 is built from 15 residues. CDR3 loop: CASRPGTGVGHEQYF. The DNA for the CDR3 is TGCGCCAGCAGACCCGGGACAGGAGTGGGGCACGAGCAGTACTTC.

This chain uses TRBV29-1 with TRBJ2-1; possible D gene TRBD1, 9 bases. The CDR3 is 14 amino acids. V lost 8 bases and J 8 bases, leaving 22 bases between the germline ends. Germline-derived CDR1 and CDR2 are SQVTM and ANQGSEA. DNA for the CDR3: TGCAGCACCGGGGGGGGACAGGGCCGTGATGAGCAGTTCTTC. Residues: CSTGGGQGRDEQFF.

The rearrangement joins TRBV6-1 to TRBJ2-5; TRBD1 aligns across 9 bases. Germline lookup yields CDR1 MNHNS and CDR2 SASEGT. The CDR3 runs 15 residues. The V gene end was trimmed by 4 bases and the J gene end by 4 bases; junction bases not matched to a gene: 7. This chain's CDR3 is CASSGRDRVTETQYF. CDR3 coding DNA: TGTGCCAGCAGTGGAAGGGACAGGGTAACAGAGACCCAGTACTTC.

CDR3 DNA: TGTGCCTCGGTGGGGCCGACCTACGAGCAGTACTTC. Protein: CASVGPTYEQYF. This chain connects TRBV6-5 to TRBJ2-7, with D tentatively TRBD1 (5 bases). The length of the CDR3 is 12 residues. CDR1 MNHEY and CDR2 SVGAGI come from the germline V gene. The V end was cut by 11 bases, the J end by 2 bases, with 13 bases between.

The V gene is TRBV5-1, the J gene TRBJ2-1, with 11 bases fitting TRBD2. V dropped 4 bases and J dropped 6; count of bases not matched to a gene: 9. There are 16 residues in the CDR3. CDR1 is SGHRS and CDR2 is YFSETQ in the germline V gene. The CDR3 sequence is CASSPVAGGYFNEQFF. The CDR3 bases are TGCGCCAGCAGCCCGGTAGCGGGAGGGTACTTCAATGAGCAGTTCTTC. The full variable domain, completed using reference TRBV5-1 and TRBJ2-1, is KAGVTQTPRYLIKTRGQQVTLSCSPISGHRSVSWYQQTPGQGLQFLFEYFSETQRNKGNFPGRFSGRQFSNSRSEMNVSTLELGDSALYLCASSPVAGGYFNEQFFGPGTRLTVL.

V usage is TRBV28 and J usage is TRBJ2-7, with D perhaps matching TRBD2 (6 bases). Germline CDR1 and CDR2: MDHEN and SYDVKM. CDR3 length: 14 residues. V was clipped by 5 bases and J by 2 bases, with 13 bases between them. This CDR3 is CASSRPGAPYEQYF. CDR3 DNA sequence: TGTGCCAGCAGTCGGCCGGGAGCACCCTACGAGCAGTACTTC.

J is TRBJ2-7 and V is TRBV7-2, with 13 bases fitting TRBD2. CDR1 and CDR2 from the germline V gene are SGHTA and FQGNSA. The V gene end was trimmed by 5 bases and the J gene end by 4 bases; junction bases not matched to a gene: 8. The CDR3 is 16 residues long. DNA for the CDR3: TGTGCCAGCAGCGATCCGGGACTAGCGGGAAAATACGAGCAGTACTTC. This translates into CASSDPGLAGKYEQYF. The full variable domain, completed using reference TRBV7-2 and TRBJ2-7, is GAGVSQSPSNKVTEKGKDVELRCDPISGHTALYWYRQSLGQGLEFLIYFQGNSAPDKSGLPSDRFSAERTGGSVSTLTIQRTQQEDSAVYLCASSDPGLAGKYEQYFGPGTRLTVT.

J is TRBJ1-1 and V is TRBV10-3; D gene unclear. There are 15 residues in the CDR3. The V gene lost 4 bases and the J gene lost 0 bases, with 12 bases spanning the gap. Germline V gives CDR1 ENHRY, CDR2 SYGVKD. The CDR3 DNA sequence: TGTGCCATCAGTGCTGGGCAGACCATGAACACTGAAGCTTTCTTT. This encodes CAISAGQTMNTEAFF.

In DNA form, the CDR3 reads TGTGCCAGCAGCTTAAGACTAGCGGGGGGGTATGAGCAGTTCTTC. Translated: CASSLRLAGGYEQFF. The chain employs TRBV7-3 and TRBJ2-1, with 14 bases that match TRBD2. The V gene end was trimmed by 1 base and the J gene end by 8 bases; junction bases not matched to a gene: 1. The CDR3 has 15 residues. Germline-derived CDR1 and CDR2 are SGHTA and FQGTGA. Together with reference TRBV7-3 and TRBJ2-1, the CDR3 gives the full variable domain: GAGVSQTPSNKVTEKGKYVELRCDPISGHTALYWYRQSLGQGPEFLIYFQGTGAADDSGLPNDRFFAVRPEGSVSTLKIQRTERGDSAVYLCASSLRLAGGYEQFFGPGTRLTVL.

This clone turned up a few times. The rearrangement links TRBV9 to TRBJ2-7; tentatively, D is TRBD2 (5 bases). V dropped 6 bases and J dropped 6 bases, with 13 bases sitting between them. The CDR3 is 12 residues long. Per germline, CDR1 SGDLS and CDR2 YYNGEE. CDR3 nucleotides: TGTGCCAGCAACGAGGGCGTGGGCGAGCAGTACTTC. Translation gives CASNEGVGEQYF.